Listed below are T cell receptor beta chains from one sample, sequenced in a study of vaccination effects on CD4 cells after COVID-19. This table comes from immunoSEQ multiplex PCR, and its TCRdb copy is limited to in-frame clones, with some not included. Of about 47,000 clones listed, roughly two thirds were seen once; the top ten hold around 7%. For these receptors, no antigen is known. Here the sequenced sample was CD4+ T cells from PBMCs cultured without peptide, taken after COVID-19 vaccination. The receptors stem from a human donor who received a COVID-19 vaccine. Each CDR3 is given with its conserved first and last residue. Fields, in order: D gene, J gene, clone size, V gene, CDR3 DNA, CDR3 protein. The D gene is left open where the match is weak. Expanded clones are given a class, and other clones once, few, many or no size at all.

D gene: NA
J gene: TRBJ2-3
clone size: NA
V gene: TRBV11-3
CDR3 DNA: TGTGCCAGCAGCTCCCGCTGGTCTGGCGATACGCAGTATTTT
CDR3 protein: CASSSRWSGDTQYF

D gene: NA
J gene: TRBJ2-1
clone size: once
V gene: TRBV9
CDR3 DNA: TGTGCCAGCAGCTACGGTACGAACTCCTACAATGAGCAGTTCTTC
CDR3 protein: CASSYGTNSYNEQFF

D gene: TRBD2
J gene: TRBJ2-5
clone size: NA
V gene: TRBV3-1/TRBV3-2
CDR3 DNA: TGTGCCAGCAGCCAAGGCGGTAGACTAGCGGGGGGCCTGGGGGAGACCCAGTACTTC
CDR3 protein: CASSQGGRLAGGLGETQYF

D gene: NA
J gene: TRBJ1-5
clone size: NA
V gene: TRBV30
CDR3 DNA: TGTGCTTGGGACTACAGGGCTGGGCAGCCCCAGCATTTT
CDR3 protein: CAWDYRAGQPQHF

D gene: NA
J gene: TRBJ2-1
clone size: few
V gene: TRBV4-1
CDR3 DNA: TGCGCCAGCAGCCAAGTTGACATGGGGCTTTACAATGAGCAGTTCTTC
CDR3 protein: CASSQVDMGLYNEQFF

D gene: TRBD1
J gene: TRBJ1-2
clone size: few
V gene: TRBV19
CDR3 DNA: TGTGCCAGTAGTAACTTGGGACAGGGGACCTATGGCTACACCTTC
CDR3 protein: CASSNLGQGTYGYTF

D gene: NA
J gene: TRBJ2-5
clone size: NA
V gene: TRBV5-1
CDR3 DNA: TGCGCCAGCAGCTTCCCGGGGATGGAGACCCAGTACTTC
CDR3 protein: CASSFPGMETQYF

D gene: TRBD1
J gene: TRBJ2-1
clone size: NA
V gene: TRBV20-1
CDR3 DNA: TGCAGTGCTAGTAGGGGGCCACAGTACAATGAGCAGTTCTTC
CDR3 protein: CSASRGPQYNEQFF

D gene: NA
J gene: TRBJ2-5
clone size: NA
V gene: TRBV30
CDR3 DNA: TGTGCCTGGCAAACAGGAATTGGGGAGACCCAGTACTTC
CDR3 protein: CAWQTGIGETQYF

D gene: TRBD2
J gene: TRBJ2-1
clone size: NA
V gene: TRBV7-2
CDR3 DNA: TGTGCCAGCAGACTAGCGGGAGGGCCGTCTTACAATGAGCAGTTCTTC
CDR3 protein: CASRLAGGPSYNEQFF

D gene: NA
J gene: TRBJ1-5
clone size: few
V gene: TRBV10-3
CDR3 DNA: TGTGCCATCAGTGAGTCGTTACAGCAGGGGAGAGGGCCCCAGCATTTT
CDR3 protein: CAISESLQQGRGPQHF

D gene: TRBD2
J gene: TRBJ2-5
clone size: NA
V gene: TRBV6-5
CDR3 DNA: TGTGCCAGCAGTTACTTCCGTCCTAGCGGGCAAGAGACCCAGTACTTC
CDR3 protein: CASSYFRPSGQETQYF

D gene: TRBD1
J gene: TRBJ2-7
clone size: few
V gene: TRBV29-1
CDR3 DNA: TGCAGCGTTTGGGACAGGGGACACGAGCAGTACTTC
CDR3 protein: CSVWDRGHEQYF

D gene: NA
J gene: TRBJ1-1
clone size: NA
V gene: TRBV13
CDR3 DNA: TGTGCCAGCAGCTCGGAGGGGGAAACGGACACTGAAGCTTTCTTT
CDR3 protein: CASSSEGETDTEAFF

D gene: NA
J gene: TRBJ1-1
clone size: NA
V gene: TRBV2
CDR3 DNA: TGTGCCAGTTTAGAGTACACTGAAGCTTTCTTT
CDR3 protein: CASLEYTEAFF

D gene: TRBD2
J gene: TRBJ2-7
clone size: NA
V gene: TRBV5-1
CDR3 DNA: TGCGCCAGCAGCCCGGGGGGGGGAATCGGTCGCTACGAGCAGTACTTC
CDR3 protein: CASSPGGGIGRYEQYF

D gene: NA
J gene: TRBJ2-3
clone size: NA
V gene: TRBV6-6
CDR3 DNA: TGTGCCAGCAGTTACACTCCCCACACAGATACGCAGTATTTT
CDR3 protein: CASSYTPHTDTQYF

D gene: NA
J gene: TRBJ2-5
clone size: NA
V gene: TRBV28
CDR3 DNA: TGTGCCAGCAGTTTAAATCGGGGAGAGACCCAGTACTTC
CDR3 protein: CASSLNRGETQYF

D gene: NA
J gene: TRBJ1-1
clone size: few
V gene: TRBV27
CDR3 DNA: TGTGCCAGCAGTTTTGCGGGGGCTAGCACTGAAGCTTTCTTT
CDR3 protein: CASSFAGASTEAFF

D gene: NA
J gene: TRBJ2-1
clone size: NA
V gene: TRBV21-1
CDR3 DNA: TGTGCCAGCAGCAGAAATAGCGGGAGTTCCCCCTACAATGAGCAGTTCTTC
CDR3 protein: CASSRNSGSSPYNEQFF

D gene: TRBD2
J gene: TRBJ2-1
clone size: NA
V gene: TRBV10-2
CDR3 DNA: TGCGCCAGCAGTGGACTAGCGGGAGACTACAATGAGCAGTTCTTC
CDR3 protein: CASSGLAGDYNEQFF

D gene: TRBD1
J gene: TRBJ2-7
clone size: once
V gene: TRBV30
CDR3 DNA: TGTGCCTGGTCGGCGACAGGGATCTCCTACGAGCAGTACTTC
CDR3 protein: CAWSATGISYEQYF

D gene: TRBD1
J gene: TRBJ2-7
clone size: NA
V gene: TRBV12-3/TRBV12-4
CDR3 DNA: TGTGCCAGCGGAAGGACAGGGGGCCACGAGCAGTACTTC
CDR3 protein: CASGRTGGHEQYF

D gene: NA
J gene: TRBJ2-2
clone size: NA
V gene: TRBV28
CDR3 DNA: TGTGCCAGCGGACACACCGGGGAGCTGTTTTTT
CDR3 protein: CASGHTGELFF

D gene: NA
J gene: TRBJ2-7
clone size: NA
V gene: TRBV15
CDR3 DNA: TGTGCCACCAGCAGGGAGGTGGGGTACGAGCAGTACTTC
CDR3 protein: CATSREVGYEQYF

D gene: NA
J gene: TRBJ2-2
clone size: NA
V gene: TRBV19
CDR3 DNA: TGTGCCAGTAGTTGGCAAGCTGGGGAGCTGTTTTTT
CDR3 protein: CASSWQAGELFF

D gene: NA
J gene: TRBJ2-4
clone size: once
V gene: TRBV5-1
CDR3 DNA: TGCGCCAGCAGCCCGGGAAATCTCGAGGACATTCAGTACTTC
CDR3 protein: CASSPGNLEDIQYF

D gene: TRBD1
J gene: TRBJ2-7
clone size: NA
V gene: TRBV12-5
CDR3 DNA: TGTGCTAGTGGGCCTACAACGGGACAGACGAACGAGCAGTACTTC
CDR3 protein: CASGPTTGQTNEQYF

D gene: NA
J gene: TRBJ1-1
clone size: NA
V gene: TRBV27
CDR3 DNA: TGTGCCAGCAGTTGGCACGGCTTAAACACTGAAGCTTTCTTT
CDR3 protein: CASSWHGLNTEAFF

D gene: NA
J gene: TRBJ1-1
clone size: NA
V gene: TRBV11-2
CDR3 DNA: TGTGCCAGCAGCTTAACGGCAGGGAGAGCTTTCTTT
CDR3 protein: CASSLTAGRAFF

D gene: NA
J gene: TRBJ1-4
clone size: NA
V gene: TRBV5-1
CDR3 DNA: TGCGCCAGCAGCCTACAGGGAGAAGTCAATGAAAAACTGTTTTTT
CDR3 protein: CASSLQGEVNEKLFF

D gene: TRBD1
J gene: TRBJ1-1
clone size: NA
V gene: TRBV11-2
CDR3 DNA: TGTGCCAGCAGCTCACAGGGGAATAGAGCTTTCTTT
CDR3 protein: CASSSQGNRAFF

D gene: TRBD1
J gene: TRBJ2-2
clone size: NA
V gene: TRBV5-4
CDR3 DNA: TGTGCCAGCAGCTTGGACACCGGGACAGTGAACACCGGGGAGCTGTTTTTT
CDR3 protein: CASSLDTGTVNTGELFF

D gene: NA
J gene: TRBJ2-5
clone size: NA
V gene: TRBV5-4
CDR3 DNA: TGTGCCAGCAGCTTACAGGGAGCTCAAGAGACCCAGTACTTC
CDR3 protein: CASSLQGAQETQYF

D gene: NA
J gene: TRBJ1-1
clone size: NA
V gene: TRBV9
CDR3 DNA: TGTGCCAGCAGCGGTCCACAGGGTTTGTCTGAAGCTTTCTTT
CDR3 protein: CASSGPQGLSEAFF

D gene: NA
J gene: TRBJ2-4
clone size: once
V gene: TRBV7-2
CDR3 DNA: TGTGCCAGCAGCTTTGCAGGTTCGAACATTCAGTACTTC
CDR3 protein: CASSFAGSNIQYF

D gene: NA
J gene: TRBJ2-7
clone size: few
V gene: TRBV5-1
CDR3 DNA: TGCGCCAGCAGCTTGGTAGGGCCCTACGAGCAGTACTTC
CDR3 protein: CASSLVGPYEQYF

D gene: TRBD1
J gene: TRBJ1-4
clone size: NA
V gene: TRBV6-5
CDR3 DNA: TGTGCCAGCAGGCCTACGGACAGGGGCGGTGAAAAACTGTTTTTT
CDR3 protein: CASRPTDRGGEKLFF

D gene: NA
J gene: TRBJ1-5
clone size: NA
V gene: TRBV30
CDR3 DNA: TGTGCCTGGAGTGTACTAACAGGCAATCAGCCCCAGCATTTT
CDR3 protein: CAWSVLTGNQPQHF

D gene: NA
J gene: TRBJ1-2
clone size: NA
V gene: TRBV27
CDR3 DNA: TGTGCCAGCAGCCGATCGGACTCCGATCCCTATGGCTACACCTTC
CDR3 protein: CASSRSDSDPYGYTF

D gene: NA
J gene: TRBJ2-6
clone size: once
V gene: TRBV13
CDR3 DNA: TGTGCCAGCAGCGAGACCCCTCTAGGCAGGACAGCTTTGCCTGGGGCCAACGTCCTGACTTTC
CDR3 protein: CASSETPLGRTALPGANVLTF

D gene: NA
J gene: TRBJ2-6
clone size: NA
V gene: TRBV25-1
CDR3 DNA: TGTGCCAGCAGTGAAGTCGGCCCTGGGGCCAACGTCCTGACTTTC
CDR3 protein: CASSEVGPGANVLTF

D gene: TRBD1
J gene: TRBJ2-2
clone size: NA
V gene: TRBV6-4
CDR3 DNA: TGTGCCAGCAGTGTCGGGACAGAAAACACCGGGGAGCTGTTTTTT
CDR3 protein: CASSVGTENTGELFF

D gene: TRBD1
J gene: TRBJ1-6
clone size: NA
V gene: TRBV2
CDR3 DNA: TGTGCCAGCGGGCAGGGGGCCTGGCAAAGCTCCTATAATTCACCCCTCCACTTT
CDR3 protein: CASGQGAWQSSYNSPLHF

D gene: TRBD2
J gene: TRBJ2-1
clone size: NA
V gene: TRBV5-4
CDR3 DNA: TGTGCCAGCAGCCAAGAACTAGCGGGGGGCCTCGCGTTCTTC
CDR3 protein: CASSQELAGGLAFF

D gene: NA
J gene: TRBJ1-1
clone size: NA
V gene: TRBV2
CDR3 DNA: TGTGCCAGCAGTGACGTGGGCACTGAAGCTTTCTTT
CDR3 protein: CASSDVGTEAFF

D gene: NA
J gene: TRBJ1-2
clone size: NA
V gene: TRBV4-2
CDR3 DNA: TGTGCCAGCAGCCAAGAAGGAGGAGGCTATGGCTACACCTTC
CDR3 protein: CASSQEGGGYGYTF

D gene: TRBD2
J gene: TRBJ2-3
clone size: NA
V gene: TRBV18
CDR3 DNA: TGTGCCAGCTCACCACTAGCGGGGGGATTGACAGATACGCAGTATTTT
CDR3 protein: CASSPLAGGLTDTQYF

D gene: NA
J gene: TRBJ1-2
clone size: NA
V gene: TRBV3-1/TRBV3-2
CDR3 DNA: TGTGCCAGCAGCCAAGAAGGAGGGATTGGCTACACCTTC
CDR3 protein: CASSQEGGIGYTF

D gene: TRBD1
J gene: TRBJ2-7
clone size: NA
V gene: TRBV6-1
CDR3 DNA: TGTGCCAGCAGTGGAAGCTTTAGGACAGGGACCTACGAGCAGTACTTC
CDR3 protein: CASSGSFRTGTYEQYF